The sequence of this T cell receptor beta chain was determined in a study of blood T cell repertoires in COVID-19. The CDR3 has 15 residues. V dropped 2 bases and J dropped 2 bases, with 12 bases sitting between them. The germline V gene has CDR1 MNHEY and CDR2 SMNVEV (reference sequence). TCRdb keeps only in-frame clones here, not all; method: immunoSEQ multiplex PCR. The table records 110,000 to 150,000 clones, over 75% of them present only once. This TCR was recovered from a man between 45 and 60 years old with acute or convalescent COVID-19. This chain connects TRBV27 to TRBJ2-5, with a weak D call TRBD2 (6 bases). The sequenced sample was peripheral blood. The CDR3 protein is CASSLVGGIQETQYF. DNA of the CDR3: TGTGCCAGCAGTTTAGTGGGAGGTATACAAGAGACCCAGTACTTC.